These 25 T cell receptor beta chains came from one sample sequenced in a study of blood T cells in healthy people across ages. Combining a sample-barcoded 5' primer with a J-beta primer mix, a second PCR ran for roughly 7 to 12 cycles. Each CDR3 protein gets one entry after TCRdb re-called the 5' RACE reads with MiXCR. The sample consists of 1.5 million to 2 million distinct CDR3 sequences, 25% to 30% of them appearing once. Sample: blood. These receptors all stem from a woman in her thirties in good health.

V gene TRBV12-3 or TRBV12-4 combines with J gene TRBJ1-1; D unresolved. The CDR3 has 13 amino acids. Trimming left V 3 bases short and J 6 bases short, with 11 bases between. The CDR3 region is CASSFSQLPEAFF. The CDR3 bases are TGTGCCAGCAGTTTTAGCCAGCTGCCTGAAGCTTTCTTT.

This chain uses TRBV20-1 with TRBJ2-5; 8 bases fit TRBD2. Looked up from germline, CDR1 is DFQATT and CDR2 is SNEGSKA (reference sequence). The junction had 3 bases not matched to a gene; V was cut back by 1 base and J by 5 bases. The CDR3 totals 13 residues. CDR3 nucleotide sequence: TGCAGTGCTAGAGTTAGCGGGGATGAGACCCAGTACTTC. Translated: CSARVSGDETQYF.

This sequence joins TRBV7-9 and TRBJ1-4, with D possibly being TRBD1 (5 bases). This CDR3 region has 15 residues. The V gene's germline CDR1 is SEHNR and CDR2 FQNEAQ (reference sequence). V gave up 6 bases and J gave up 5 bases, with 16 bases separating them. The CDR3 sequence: CASRDTGTDNEKLFF. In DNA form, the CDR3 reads TGTGCCAGCAGGGATACCGGGACGGACAATGAAAAACTGTTTTTT.

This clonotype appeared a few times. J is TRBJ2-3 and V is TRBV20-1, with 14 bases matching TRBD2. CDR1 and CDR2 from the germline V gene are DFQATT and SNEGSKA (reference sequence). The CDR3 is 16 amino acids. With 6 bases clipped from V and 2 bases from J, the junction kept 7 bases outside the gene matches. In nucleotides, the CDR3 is TGCAGTGCCTCGGGACTAGCGGGGGTTACCACAGATACGCAGTATTTT. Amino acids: CSASGLAGVTTDTQYF.

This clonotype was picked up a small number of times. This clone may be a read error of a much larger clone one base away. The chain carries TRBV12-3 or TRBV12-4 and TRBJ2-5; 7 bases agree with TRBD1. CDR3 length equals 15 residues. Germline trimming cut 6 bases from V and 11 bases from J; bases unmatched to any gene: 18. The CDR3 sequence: CASRSNRGTYNEQYF. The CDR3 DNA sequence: TGTGCCAGCAGGTCGAACAGGGGAACATACAATGAGCAGTACTTC.

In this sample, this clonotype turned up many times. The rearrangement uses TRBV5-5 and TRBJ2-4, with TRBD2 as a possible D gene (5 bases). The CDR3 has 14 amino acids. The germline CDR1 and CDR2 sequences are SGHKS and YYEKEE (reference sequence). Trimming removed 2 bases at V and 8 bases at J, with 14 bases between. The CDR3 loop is CASSLPGVTHIQYF. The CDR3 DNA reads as TGTGCCAGCAGCTTACCCGGGGTCACGCACATTCAGTACTTC.

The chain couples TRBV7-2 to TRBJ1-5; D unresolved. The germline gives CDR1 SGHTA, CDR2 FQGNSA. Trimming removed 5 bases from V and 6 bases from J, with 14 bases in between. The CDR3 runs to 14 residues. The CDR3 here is CASSANRGSQPQHF. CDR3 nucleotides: TGTGCCAGCAGCGCCAACAGAGGTAGTCAGCCCCAGCATTTT.

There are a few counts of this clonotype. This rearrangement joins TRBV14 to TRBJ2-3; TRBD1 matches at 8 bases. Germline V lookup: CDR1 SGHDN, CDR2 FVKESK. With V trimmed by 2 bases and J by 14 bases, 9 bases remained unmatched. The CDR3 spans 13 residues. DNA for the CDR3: TGTGCCAGCAGCCAACAGACAGGGGTCCCTGGGTATTTT. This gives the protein CASSQQTGVPGYF.

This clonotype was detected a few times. Here the CDR3 DNA reads TGTGCCAGCAGCTCCCCCAGGTTAGCGGATACCTACAATGAGCAGTTCTTC. It specifies CASSSPRLADTYNEQFF. The V and J genes are TRBV11-2 and TRBJ2-1, with D possibly matching TRBD2 (6 bases). Germline CDR1 and CDR2: SGHAT and FQNNGV. Deletions cut 4 bases from V and 2 bases from J, with 18 bases between. The CDR3 runs to 17 residues.

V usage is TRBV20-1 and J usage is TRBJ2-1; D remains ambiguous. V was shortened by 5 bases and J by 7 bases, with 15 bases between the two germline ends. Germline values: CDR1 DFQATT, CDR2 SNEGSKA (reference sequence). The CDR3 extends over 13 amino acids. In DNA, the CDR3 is TGCAGTGCTCAGTCCCAAATGGGGAATGAGCAGTTCTTC. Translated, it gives CSAQSQMGNEQFF.

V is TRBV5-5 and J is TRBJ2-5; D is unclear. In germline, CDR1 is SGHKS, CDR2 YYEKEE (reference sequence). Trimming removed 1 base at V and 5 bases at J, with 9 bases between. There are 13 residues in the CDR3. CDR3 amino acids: CASSLPQWETQYF. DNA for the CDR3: TGTGCCAGCAGCTTGCCTCAGTGGGAGACCCAGTACTTC.

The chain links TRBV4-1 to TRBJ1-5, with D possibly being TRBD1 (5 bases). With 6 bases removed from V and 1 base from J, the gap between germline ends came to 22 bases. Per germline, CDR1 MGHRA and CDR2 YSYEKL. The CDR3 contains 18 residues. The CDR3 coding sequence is TGCGCCAGCAGTCTCCCTAGGGGAACCCTTGGGAGCAATCAGCCCCAGCATTTT. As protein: CASSLPRGTLGSNQPQHF.

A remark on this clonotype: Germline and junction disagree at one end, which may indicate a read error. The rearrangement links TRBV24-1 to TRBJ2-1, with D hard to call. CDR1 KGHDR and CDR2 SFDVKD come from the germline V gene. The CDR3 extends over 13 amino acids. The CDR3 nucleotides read TGTGCCATCAGTACTGGGGTATACAATGAGCAGTTCTTC. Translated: CAISTGVYNEQFF.

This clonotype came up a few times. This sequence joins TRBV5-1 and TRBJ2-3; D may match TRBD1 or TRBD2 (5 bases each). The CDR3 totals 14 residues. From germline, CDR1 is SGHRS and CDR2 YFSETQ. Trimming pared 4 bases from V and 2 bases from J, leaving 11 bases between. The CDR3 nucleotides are TGCGCCAGCAGCACCCGGGACGCCACAGATACGCAGTATTTT. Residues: CASSTRDATDTQYF.

CDR3 protein: CASSLQGAKDTQYF. Written as DNA, the CDR3 is TGCGCCAGCAGCTTGCAGGGGGCCAAAGATACGCAGTATTTT. The chain recombines TRBV5-1 with TRBJ2-3; 8 bases fit TRBD1. V trimming: 1 base; J trimming: 5 bases; junction bases outside the gene matches: 3. Germline V gives CDR1 SGHRS, CDR2 YFSETQ. The CDR3 runs 14 residues.

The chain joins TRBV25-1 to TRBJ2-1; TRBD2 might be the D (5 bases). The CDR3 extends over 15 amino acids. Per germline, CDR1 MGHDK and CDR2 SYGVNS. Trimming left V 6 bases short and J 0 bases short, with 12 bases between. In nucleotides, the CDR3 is TGTGCCAGCAGCTCCGGGATGAGCTCCTACAATGAGCAGTTCTTC. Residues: CASSSGMSSYNEQFF.

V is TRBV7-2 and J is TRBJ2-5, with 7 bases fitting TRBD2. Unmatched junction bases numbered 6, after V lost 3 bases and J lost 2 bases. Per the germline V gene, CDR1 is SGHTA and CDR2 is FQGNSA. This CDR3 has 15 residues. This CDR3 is CASSFRDYQQETQYF. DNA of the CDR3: TGTGCCAGCAGCTTCCGGGACTACCAACAAGAGACCCAGTACTTC.

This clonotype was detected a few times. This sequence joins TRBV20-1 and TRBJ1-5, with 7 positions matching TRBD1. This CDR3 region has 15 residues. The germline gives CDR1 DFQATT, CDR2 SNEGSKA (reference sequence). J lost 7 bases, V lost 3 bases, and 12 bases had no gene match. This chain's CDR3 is CSASFGTGELQPQHF. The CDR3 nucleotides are TGCAGTGCTAGCTTTGGCACAGGGGAATTGCAGCCCCAGCATTTT.

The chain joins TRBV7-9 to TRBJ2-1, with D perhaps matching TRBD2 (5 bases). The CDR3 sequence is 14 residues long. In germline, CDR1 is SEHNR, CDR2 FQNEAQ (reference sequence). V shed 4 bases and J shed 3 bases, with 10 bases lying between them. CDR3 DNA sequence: TGTGCCAGCAGCTCCGGGATTAGCTACAATGAGCAGTTCTTC. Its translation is CASSSGISYNEQFF.

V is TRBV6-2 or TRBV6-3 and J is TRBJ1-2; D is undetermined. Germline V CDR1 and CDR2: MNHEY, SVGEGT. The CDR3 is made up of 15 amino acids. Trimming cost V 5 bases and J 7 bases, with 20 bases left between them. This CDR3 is CASSRTRQAPCGYTF. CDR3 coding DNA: TGTGCCAGCAGTCGGACGCGCCAGGCACCCTGTGGCTACACCTTC.

CDR3 in amino acids: CSARDLTSPMNEQYF. Here the CDR3 DNA reads TGCAGTGCTAGAGACCTGACTAGTCCAATGAACGAGCAGTACTTC. The chain joins TRBV20-1 to TRBJ2-4; a possible D gene is TRBD2 (6 bases). The J call may be incorrect, as the DNA end agrees better with TRBJ2-7. CDR1 is DFQATT, CDR2 SNEGSKA, per germline (reference sequence). The CDR3 has 15 amino acids.

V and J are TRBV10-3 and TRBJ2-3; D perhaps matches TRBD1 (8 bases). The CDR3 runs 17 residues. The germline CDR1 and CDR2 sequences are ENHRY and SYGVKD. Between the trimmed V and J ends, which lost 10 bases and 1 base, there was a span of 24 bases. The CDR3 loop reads CATSQQTGEGGTDTQYF. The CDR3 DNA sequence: TGTGCCACCTCACAGCAGACAGGGGAGGGTGGCACAGATACGCAGTATTTT.

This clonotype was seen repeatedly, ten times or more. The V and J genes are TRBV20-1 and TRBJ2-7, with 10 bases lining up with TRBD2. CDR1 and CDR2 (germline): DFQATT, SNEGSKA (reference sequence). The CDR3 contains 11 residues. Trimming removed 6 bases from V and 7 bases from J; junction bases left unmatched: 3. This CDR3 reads CSAQRGGEQYF. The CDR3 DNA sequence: TGCAGTGCCCAGCGGGGGGGAGAGCAGTACTTC.

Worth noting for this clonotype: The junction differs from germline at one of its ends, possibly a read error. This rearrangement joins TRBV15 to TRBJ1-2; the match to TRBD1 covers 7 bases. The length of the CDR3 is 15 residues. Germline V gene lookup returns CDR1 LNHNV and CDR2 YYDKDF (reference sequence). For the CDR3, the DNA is TGTGCCACCAGCGGAGAGGGGGCGCGCGGCTATGGCTACACCTTC. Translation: CATSGEGARGYGYTF.

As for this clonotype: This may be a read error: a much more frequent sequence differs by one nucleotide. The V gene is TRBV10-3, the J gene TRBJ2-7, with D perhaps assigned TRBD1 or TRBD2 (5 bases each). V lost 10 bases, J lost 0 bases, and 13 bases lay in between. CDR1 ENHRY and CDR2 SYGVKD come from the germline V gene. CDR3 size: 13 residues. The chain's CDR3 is CATGDGSSYEQYF. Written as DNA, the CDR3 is TGTGCCACCGGGGACGGATCCTCCTACGAGCAGTACTTC.